This T cell receptor beta chain stems from a study of vaccination effects on CD4 cells after COVID-19. Points on this clone: Its specificity is not known.

The CDR3 has 14 amino acids. Germline-derived CDR1 and CDR2 are KGHSH and LQKENI. The ends were cut back, 3 bases at V and 1 base at J, with 10 bases in the middle. Method: immunoSEQ multiplex PCR; TCRdb's copy keeps in-frame clones and lacks some. This repertoire shows about 73,000 clones, roughly 73% found once; its top ten account for less than 2.5%. After more than 8 days in culture, the CD4+ T cells were isolated. Everyone in the study got two shots of either the BNT162b2 or mRNA-1273 vaccine. Sequences were derived from CD4+ T cells from PBMCs cultured without peptide, sampled after COVID-19 vaccination. The chain joins TRBV18 to TRBJ2-7; possible D gene TRBD2, 6 bases. This clonotype was sampled from a human donor who received a COVID-19 vaccine. The CDR3 DNA reads as TGTGCCAGCTCACCGCCCGGGGGTTCCTACGAGCAGTACGTC. Encoded protein: CASSPPGGSYEQYV.